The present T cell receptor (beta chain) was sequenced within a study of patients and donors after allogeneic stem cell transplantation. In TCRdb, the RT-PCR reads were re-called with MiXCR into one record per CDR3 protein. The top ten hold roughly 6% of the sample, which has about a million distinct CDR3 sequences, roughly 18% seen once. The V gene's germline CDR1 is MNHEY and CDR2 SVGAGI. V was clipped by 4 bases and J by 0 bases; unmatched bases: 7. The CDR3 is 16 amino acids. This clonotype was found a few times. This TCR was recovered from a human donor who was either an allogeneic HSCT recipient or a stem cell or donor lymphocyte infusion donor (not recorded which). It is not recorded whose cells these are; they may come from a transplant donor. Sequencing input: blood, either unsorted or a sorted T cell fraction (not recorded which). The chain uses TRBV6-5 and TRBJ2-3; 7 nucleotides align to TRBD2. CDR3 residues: CASSSPSGSSTDTQYF. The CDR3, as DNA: TGTGCCAGCAGTTCTCCTAGCGGCTCAAGCACAGATACGCAGTATTTT.